This T cell receptor beta chain stems from a study of blood T cell repertoires in COVID-19. A remark on this clone: Within the sample, other DNA sequences also encode this same CDR3.

Assay used: immunoSEQ multiplex PCR; TCRdb lists only in-frame clones, some missing. The repertoire includes approximately 180,000 clones, around 90% of them detected once, and 0.53% sits in the top ten. The CDR3 sequence is 16 residues long. CDR1 is MNHEY, CDR2 SVGEGT, per germline. The V gene lost 2 bases and the J gene lost 0 bases, with 11 bases spanning the gap. The specimen was peripheral blood. V gene TRBV6-2 or TRBV6-3 combines with J gene TRBJ2-1; a possible D gene is TRBD2 (6 bases). The TCR was taken from a man aged 50-59 years with acute or convalescent COVID-19. DNA for the CDR3: TGTGCCAGCAGTTACAGTCCGGGGGACTCCTACAATGAGCAGTTCTTC. Translation gives CASSYSPGDSYNEQFF.